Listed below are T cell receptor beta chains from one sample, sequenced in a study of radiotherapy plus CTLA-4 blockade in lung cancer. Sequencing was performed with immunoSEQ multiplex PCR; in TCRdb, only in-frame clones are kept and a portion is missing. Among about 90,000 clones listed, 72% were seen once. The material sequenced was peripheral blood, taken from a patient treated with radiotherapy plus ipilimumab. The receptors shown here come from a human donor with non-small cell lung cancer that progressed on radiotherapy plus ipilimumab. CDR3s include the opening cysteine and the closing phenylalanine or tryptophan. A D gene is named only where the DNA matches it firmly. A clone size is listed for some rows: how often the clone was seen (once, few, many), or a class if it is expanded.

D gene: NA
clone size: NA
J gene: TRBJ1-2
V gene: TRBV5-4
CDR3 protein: CASSPGQSNYGYTF
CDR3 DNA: TGTGCCAGCAGCCCAGGACAGAGTAACTATGGCTACACCTTC

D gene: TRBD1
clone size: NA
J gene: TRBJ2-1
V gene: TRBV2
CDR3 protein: CASSEAPGQGYNEQFF
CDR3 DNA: TGTGCCAGCAGTGAGGCTCCGGGACAGGGCTACAATGAGCAGTTCTTC

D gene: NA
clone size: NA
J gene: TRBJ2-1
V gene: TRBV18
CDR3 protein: CASSDTRGEVPQFF
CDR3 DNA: TGTGCCAGCTCGGATACGAGGGGCGAGGTTCCCCAGTTCTTC

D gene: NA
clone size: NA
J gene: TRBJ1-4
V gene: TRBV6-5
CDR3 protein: CASSWGGNEKLFF
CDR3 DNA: TGTGCCAGCAGTTGGGGGGGTAATGAAAAACTGTTTTTT

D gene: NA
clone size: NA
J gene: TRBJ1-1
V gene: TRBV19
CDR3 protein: CASTFLEGNTEAFF
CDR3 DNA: TGTGCCAGTACCTTTCTTGAAGGGAACACTGAAGCTTTCTTT

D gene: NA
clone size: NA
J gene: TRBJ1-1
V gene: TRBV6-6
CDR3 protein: CASSYSGLMGGGEAFF
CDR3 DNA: TGTGCCAGCAGTTACTCGGGACTAATGGGTGGAGGTGAAGCTTTCTTT

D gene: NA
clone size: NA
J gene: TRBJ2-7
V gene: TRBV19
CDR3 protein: CASSISREKPFSYEQYF
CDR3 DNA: TGTGCCAGTAGTATATCGCGGGAAAAACCCTTCTCCTACGAGCAGTACTTC

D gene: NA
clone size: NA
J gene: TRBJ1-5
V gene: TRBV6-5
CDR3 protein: CAISSPAGYNQPQHF
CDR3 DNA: TGTGCCATTTCGAGTCCCGCAGGGTACAATCAGCCCCAGCATTTT

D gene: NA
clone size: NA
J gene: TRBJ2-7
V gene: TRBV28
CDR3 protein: CAITRGSVYEQYF
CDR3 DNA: TGTGCCATTACGAGGGGGTCGGTCTACGAGCAGTACTTC

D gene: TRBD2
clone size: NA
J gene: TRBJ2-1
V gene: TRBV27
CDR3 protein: CASSPTSGGASNEQFF
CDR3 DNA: TGTGCCAGCAGTCCCACTAGCGGGGGGGCCAGCAATGAGCAGTTCTTC

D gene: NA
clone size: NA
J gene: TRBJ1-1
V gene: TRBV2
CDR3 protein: CASSEGAANTEAFF
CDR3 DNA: TGTGCCAGCAGTGAGGGGGCAGCAAACACTGAAGCTTTCTTT

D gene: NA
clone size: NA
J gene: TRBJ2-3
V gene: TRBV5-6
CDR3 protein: CASSLYTTDTQYF
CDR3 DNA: TGTGCCAGCAGCTTGTATACCACAGATACGCAGTATTTT

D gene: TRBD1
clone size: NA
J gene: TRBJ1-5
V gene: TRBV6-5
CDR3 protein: CASSPGGAGQPQHF
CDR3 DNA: TGTGCCAGCAGTCCAGGGGGGGCGGGTCAGCCCCAGCATTTT

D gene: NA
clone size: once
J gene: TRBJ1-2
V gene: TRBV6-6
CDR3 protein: CASSYTGTTNYGYTF
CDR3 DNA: TGTGCCAGCAGTTATACAGGGACAACTAACTATGGCTACACCTTC

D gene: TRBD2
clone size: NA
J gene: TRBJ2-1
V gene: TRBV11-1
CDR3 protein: CASSFRGGASYNEQFF
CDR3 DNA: TGTGCCAGCAGCTTCCGCGGGGGGGCCTCGTACAATGAGCAGTTCTTC

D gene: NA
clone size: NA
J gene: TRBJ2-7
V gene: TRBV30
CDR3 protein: CAWSVSSFYEQYF
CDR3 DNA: TGTGCCTGGAGTGTAAGTTCTTTCTACGAGCAGTACTTC

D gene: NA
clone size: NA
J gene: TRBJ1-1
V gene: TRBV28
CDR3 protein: CASSLYGDRTEAFF
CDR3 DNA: TGTGCCAGCAGTTTATATGGGGATCGTACTGAAGCTTTCTTT

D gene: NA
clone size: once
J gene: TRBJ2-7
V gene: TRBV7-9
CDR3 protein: CASSFTESYEQYF
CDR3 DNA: TGTGCCAGCAGCTTTACAGAGTCCTACGAGCAGTACTTC

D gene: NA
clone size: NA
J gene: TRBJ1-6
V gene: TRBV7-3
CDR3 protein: CASSLTVEGWAPLHF
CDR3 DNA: TGTGCCAGCAGCTTAACGGTAGAGGGATGGGCACCCCTCCACTTT

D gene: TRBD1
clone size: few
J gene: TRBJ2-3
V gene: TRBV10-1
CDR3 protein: CASTVNPGTGGKDTQYF
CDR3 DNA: TGCGCCAGCACCGTCAACCCCGGGACAGGGGGCAAAGATACGCAGTATTTT

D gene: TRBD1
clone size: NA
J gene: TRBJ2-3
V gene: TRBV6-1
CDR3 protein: CASSTGNTDTQYF
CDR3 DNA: TGTGCCAGCTCGACAGGGAACACAGATACGCAGTATTTT

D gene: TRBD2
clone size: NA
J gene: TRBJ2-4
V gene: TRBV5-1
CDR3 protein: CASSLGLAGLLAKNIQYF
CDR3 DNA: TGCGCCAGCAGCTTGGGCCTAGCGGGGCTCCTAGCCAAAAACATTCAGTACTTC

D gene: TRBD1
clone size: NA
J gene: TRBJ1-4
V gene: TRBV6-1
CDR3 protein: CASSEAAGQGGEKLFF
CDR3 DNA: TGTGCCAGCAGTGAAGCGGCCGGACAGGGGGGAGAAAAACTGTTTTTT

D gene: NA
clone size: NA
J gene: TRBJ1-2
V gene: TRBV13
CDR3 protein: CASTKGTLGNYGYTF
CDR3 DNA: TGTGCCAGCACCAAAGGGACTCTGGGTAACTATGGCTACACCTTC

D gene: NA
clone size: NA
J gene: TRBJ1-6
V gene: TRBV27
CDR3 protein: CASSLTGFFHGSPLHF
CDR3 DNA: TGTGCCAGCAGTTTGACAGGTTTCTTTCATGGTTCACCCCTCCACTTT

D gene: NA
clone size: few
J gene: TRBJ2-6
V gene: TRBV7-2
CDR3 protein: CASSFGRAGANVLTF
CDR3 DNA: TGTGCCAGCAGCTTTGGGAGAGCTGGGGCCAACGTCCTGACTTTC

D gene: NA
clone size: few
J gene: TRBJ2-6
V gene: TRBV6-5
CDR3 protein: CASSVAAGANVLTF
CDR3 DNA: TGTGCCAGCAGTGTAGCGGCTGGGGCCAACGTCCTGACTTTC

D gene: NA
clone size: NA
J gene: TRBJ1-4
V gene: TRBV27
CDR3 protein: CASSLDGIRNEKLFF
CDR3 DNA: TGTGCCAGCAGTCTGGATGGAATCCGTAACGAAAAACTGTTTTTT

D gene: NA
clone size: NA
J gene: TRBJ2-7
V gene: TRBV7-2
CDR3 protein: CASSSYSAGYEQYF
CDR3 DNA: TGTGCCAGCAGCTCCTACTCCGCGGGGTACGAGCAGTACTTC

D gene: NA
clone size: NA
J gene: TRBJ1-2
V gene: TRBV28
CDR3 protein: CASSLASGTWGTF
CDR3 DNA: TGTGCCAGCAGTTTGGCTTCTGGGACATGGGGGACCTTC

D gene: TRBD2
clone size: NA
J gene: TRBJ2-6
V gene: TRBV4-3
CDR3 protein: CASSPRLAGGSGANVLTF
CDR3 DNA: TGCGCCAGCAGCCCTCGACTAGCGGGGGGCTCTGGGGCCAACGTCCTGACTTTC

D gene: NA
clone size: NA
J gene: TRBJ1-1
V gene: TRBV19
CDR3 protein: CASRRGWENTEAFF
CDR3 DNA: TGTGCCAGTCGAAGGGGATGGGAGAACACTGAAGCTTTCTTT

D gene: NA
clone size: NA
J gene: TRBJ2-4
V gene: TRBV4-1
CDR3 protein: CASSQDRLNIQYF
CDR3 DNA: TGCGCCAGCAGCCAAGATAGGTTGAACATTCAGTACTTC

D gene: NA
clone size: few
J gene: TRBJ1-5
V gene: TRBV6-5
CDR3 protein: CASRPGELQPQHF
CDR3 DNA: TGTGCCAGCAGACCCGGGGAACTTCAGCCCCAGCATTTT

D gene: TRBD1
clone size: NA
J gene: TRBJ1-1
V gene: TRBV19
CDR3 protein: CASTGDRTEAFF
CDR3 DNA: TGTGCCAGCACAGGGGACCGCACTGAAGCTTTCTTT

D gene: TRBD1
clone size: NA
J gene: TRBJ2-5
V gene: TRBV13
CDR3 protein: CASSSPGQGQETQYF
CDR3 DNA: TGTGCCAGCAGCTCTCCAGGACAGGGACAAGAGACCCAGTACTTC

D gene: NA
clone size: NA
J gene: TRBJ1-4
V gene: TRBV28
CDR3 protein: CATRTNEKLFF
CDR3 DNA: TGTGCCACCCGGACTAATGAAAAACTGTTTTTT

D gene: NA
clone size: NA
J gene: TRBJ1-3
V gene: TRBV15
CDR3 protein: CATSSRRQVSGNTIYF
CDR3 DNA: TGTGCCACCAGCAGCCGACGACAGGTCTCTGGAAACACCATATATTTT

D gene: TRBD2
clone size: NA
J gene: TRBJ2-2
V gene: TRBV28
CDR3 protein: CASSSPRTSVVRELFF
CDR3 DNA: TGTGCCAGCAGTTCCCCAAGGACTAGCGTAGTCCGGGAGCTGTTTTTT

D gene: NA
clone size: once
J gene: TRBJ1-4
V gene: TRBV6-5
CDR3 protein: CASSYSIPATNEKLFF
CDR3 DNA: TGTGCCAGCAGTTACTCGATCCCTGCAACTAATGAAAAACTGTTTTTT

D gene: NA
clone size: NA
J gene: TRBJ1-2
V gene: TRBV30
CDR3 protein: CAWSVRPGVSYGYTF
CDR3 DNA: TGTGCCTGGAGTGTACGGCCAGGGGTTAGCTATGGCTACACCTTC

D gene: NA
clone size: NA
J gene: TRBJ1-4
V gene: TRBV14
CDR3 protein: CASSPVIGGSNEKLFF
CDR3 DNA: TGTGCCAGCAGCCCGGTCATAGGTGGTTCTAATGAAAAACTGTTTTTT